The 28 T cell receptor beta chains in this list originate from one sample, sequenced in a study of cytomegalovirus exposure and HLA in healthy donors. Primers included in the PCR were 60 Vbeta and 13 Jbeta primers. Measured with immunoSEQ multiplex PCR; TCRdb has only the in-frame clones, and not every one. The profile shows some 90,000 clones, 65% to 85% of them singletons. Sequenced input: PBMCs. These receptors all come from a female donor in good health and CMV-seropositive.

The rearrangement links TRBV10-3 to TRBJ1-5; possibly TRBD1 for D (6 bases). V lost 6 bases and J 6 bases, leaving 15 bases between the germline ends. This CDR3 contains 14 residues. Per germline, CDR1 ENHRY and CDR2 SYGVKD. CDR3 nucleotide sequence: TGTGCCATCAGCTACACAGGGACGGGTCAGCCCCAGCATTTT. Translated, it gives CAISYTGTGQPQHF.

The chain is built from TRBV30 and TRBJ2-5, with TRBD1 matching over 8 bases. Per the germline V gene, CDR1 is GTSNPN and CDR2 is SVGIG (reference sequence). This CDR3 region has 15 residues. The ends lost 3 bases at V and 8 bases at J; junction bases unmatched: 14. Here the CDR3 DNA reads TGTGCCTGGAGAGCTGTGGACAGGGCCCGGACAACCCAGTACTTC. Residues: CAWRAVDRARTTQYF.

The chain has TRBV7-9 and TRBJ1-1; weak D call: TRBD1 (5 bases). V was shortened by 4 bases and J by 1 base, with 10 bases between the two germline ends. In germline, CDR1 is SEHNR, CDR2 FQNEAQ (reference sequence). The CDR3 is 14 residues long. Here the CDR3 reads CASSSTAPNTEAFF. For the CDR3, the DNA is TGTGCCAGCAGCTCGACAGCACCGAACACTGAAGCTTTCTTT.

This chain uses TRBV5-1 with TRBJ2-7, with a possible D match to TRBD1 (6 bases). The V gene lost 5 bases and the J gene lost 0 bases, with 15 bases spanning the gap. The CDR3 has 15 residues. Germline CDR1 and CDR2: SGHRS and YFSETQ. CDR3 in amino acids: CASRTRQGSSYEQYF. The CDR3 nucleotides read TGCGCCAGCAGGACAAGGCAGGGGAGCTCCTACGAGCAGTACTTC. The entire variable domain, with the rest obtained from reference TRBV5-1 and TRBJ2-7, is as follows: KAGVTQTPRYLIKTRGQQVTLSCSPISGHRSVSWYQQTPGQGLQFLFEYFSETQRNKGNFPGRFSGRQFSNSRSEMNVSTLELGDSALYLCASRTRQGSSYEQYFGPGTRLTVT.

Here the CDR3 reads CASSFGGSETQYF. CDR3 nucleotides: TGTGCCAGCAGTTTCGGTGGTTCGGAGACCCAGTACTTC. The rearrangement uses TRBV6-5 and TRBJ2-5; D call uncertain. Germline-derived CDR1 and CDR2 are MNHEY and SVGAGI. With 4 bases removed from V and 5 bases from J, the gap between germline ends came to 11 bases. This CDR3 comprises 13 residues.

The chain uses TRBV6-1 and TRBJ2-5, with 10 bases aligning to TRBD2. Gene TRBJ2-7 matches the end of the DNA better, so the J call may be wrong. This CDR3 has 13 residues. Germline values: CDR1 MNHNS, CDR2 SASEGT. As DNA, the CDR3 is TGTGCCAGCAAGAGGACTAGCGGTTACGAGCAGTACTTC. Translated: CASKRTSGYEQYF.

V usage is TRBV7-9 and J usage is TRBJ1-5, with a tentative D call TRBD1 (6 bases). The CDR3 totals 15 residues. Germline CDR1 reads SEHNR; CDR2 reads FQNEAQ (reference sequence). The V end was cut by 3 bases, the J end by 3 bases, with 12 bases between. This CDR3 reads CASSFGQTHNQPQHF. DNA of the CDR3: TGTGCCAGCAGCTTCGGACAGACTCACAATCAGCCCCAGCATTTT.

The CDR3 protein is CASNNRDKKDYGYTF. DNA for the CDR3: TGTGCCAGCAACAACCGGGACAAGAAGGACTATGGCTACACCTTC. The chain couples TRBV6-6 to TRBJ1-2, with D possibly TRBD1 on 6 matching bases. Trimming shortened V by 7 bases and J by 3 bases, and 18 bases separated the two germline ends. The length of the CDR3 is 15 residues. CDR1 is MNHNY and CDR2 is SVGAGI in the germline V gene (reference sequence).

The V gene is TRBV4-2, the J gene TRBJ1-4; 9 bases align to TRBD1. Germline-derived CDR1 and CDR2 are LGHNA and YNFKEQ. V lost 7 bases and J lost 6; bases outside the gene matches: 6. The CDR3 consists of 14 residues. The CDR3 loop reads CASTPGQGHEKLFF. The CDR3 coding sequence is TGTGCCAGCACCCCGGGACAGGGACATGAAAAACTGTTTTTT.

This chain uses TRBV11-2 with TRBJ2-5, with D possibly TRBD2 on 5 matching bases. The CDR3 runs 13 residues. V lost 5 bases and J lost 5, with 12 bases in between. From germline, CDR1 is SGHAT and CDR2 FQNNGV. In DNA, the CDR3 is TGTGCCAGCAGCCCGGGGTGGTTGGAGACCCAGTACTTC. Protein product: CASSPGWLETQYF.

J is TRBJ2-7 and V is TRBV2; 8 bases match TRBD2. This CDR3 is 15 amino acids long. J lost 0 bases, V lost 7 bases, and 8 bases had no gene match. Per germline, CDR1 SNHLY and CDR2 FYNNEI. The CDR3 loop is CASIQTSDSSYEQYF. The CDR3 DNA reads TGTGCCAGCATCCAGACTAGCGATAGCTCCTACGAGCAGTACTTC.

The chain has TRBV6-1 and TRBJ1-2; TRBD1 is a possible D gene (5 bases). This CDR3 contains 12 residues. The germline V gene has CDR1 MNHNS and CDR2 SASEGT. The V end lost 6 bases, the J end lost 5 bases, and 10 bases lay between the germline ends. This CDR3 is CASRKTEYGYTF. The CDR3 DNA follows: TGTGCCAGCAGGAAGACAGAATATGGCTACACCTTC.

This clone has more than one count but fewer than ten. The rearrangement uses TRBV5-1 and TRBJ2-1; 13 bases are shared with TRBD2. The V segment lost 3 bases and the J segment 5 bases; nucleotides outside the gene matches: 5. CDR3 length: 16 residues. Germline loops: CDR1 SGHRS, CDR2 YFSETQ. In nucleotides, the CDR3 is TGCGCCAGCAGCTCGACGACTAGCGGGGGGCACAATGAGCAGTTCTTC. This gives the protein CASSSTTSGGHNEQFF.

J is TRBJ2-3 and V is TRBV5-8; 7 bases agree with TRBD2. V trimming: 3 bases; J trimming: 2 bases; junction bases outside the gene matches: 6. Germline V CDR1 and CDR2: SGHTS, YDEGEE. CDR3 size: 15 residues. The CDR3 spells CASSSPGLHTDTQYF. The CDR3 DNA sequence: TGTGCCAGCAGCTCCCCGGGACTACACACAGATACGCAGTATTTT.

This clone was seen only a few times. V and J are TRBV10-3 and TRBJ1-1; D is perhaps TRBD1 (5 bases). The CDR3 has 15 residues. Trimming removed 6 bases from V and 0 bases from J, with 14 bases in between. Germline CDR1 ENHRY, CDR2 SYGVKD. The CDR3 here is CAIRDTELMNTEAFF. The CDR3 DNA sequence: TGTGCCATCAGGGACACAGAACTAATGAACACTGAAGCTTTCTTT.

The J gene is TRBJ2-7, the V gene TRBV15; D ambiguous. The CDR3 is 13 amino acids. With 0 bases removed from V and 3 bases from J, the gap between germline ends came to 6 bases. Germline lookup yields CDR1 LNHNV and CDR2 YYDKDF (reference sequence). CDR3 sequence reads: CATSRDMSYEQYF. CDR3 bases: TGTGCCACCAGCAGAGATATGAGCTACGAGCAGTACTTC.

CDR3 sequence: CASSLTSLSYEQYF. The DNA of the CDR3 is TGTGCCAGCAGCTTGACTAGTTTGAGCTACGAGCAGTACTTC. V usage is TRBV7-2 and J usage is TRBJ2-7; possible D gene TRBD2, 6 bases. CDR1 and CDR2 (germline): SGHTA, FQGNSA. The V gene lost 3 bases and the J gene lost 3 bases, with 12 bases spanning the gap. The CDR3 runs to 14 residues.

The chain joins TRBV29-1 to TRBJ2-3; no clear D gene. The CDR3 is made up of 14 amino acids. Germline V CDR1 and CDR2: SQVTM, ANQGSEA. V was trimmed by 1 base and J by 0 bases, leaving 8 bases between them. The CDR3 protein is CSVEGGRSTDTQYF. The CDR3 region has the DNA TGCAGCGTTGAAGGAGGAAGGAGCACAGATACGCAGTATTTT.

The J gene is TRBJ2-7, the V gene TRBV5-6, with 8 bases matching TRBD2. In germline, CDR1 is SGHDT, CDR2 YYEEEE. V shed 4 bases and J 2 bases; nucleotides not matched to a gene: 5. The CDR3 is 14 amino acids. The CDR3 bases are TGTGCCAGCAGCCCGGGACTAGGGCCCTACGAGCAGTACTTC. Amino acid sequence: CASSPGLGPYEQYF.

The J gene is TRBJ2-5, the V gene TRBV4-2; 8 bases agree with TRBD1. The V gene's germline CDR1 is LGHNA and CDR2 YNFKEQ. V was pared by 4 bases and J by 0 bases, with 4 bases of the junction left unmatched. The length of the CDR3 is 15 residues. In DNA, the CDR3 is TGTGCCAGCAGCCCCCAGACAGGGGACCAAGAGACCCAGTACTTC. Its protein product is CASSPQTGDQETQYF.

This sequence joins TRBV10-2 and TRBJ2-7; unclear D gene. Germline V gives CDR1 WSHSY, CDR2 SAAADI. V was shortened by 0 bases and J by 0 bases, with 3 bases between the two germline ends. The CDR3 length is 13 residues. CDR3 nucleotide sequence: TGCGCCAGCAGTGAGTCTTACTCCTACGAGCAGTACTTC. It yields the protein CASSESYSYEQYF.

V and J are TRBV5-4 and TRBJ1-1, with 9 bases identical to TRBD1. V lost 0 bases, J lost 4 bases, and 4 bases stayed unmatched. Germline CDR1 and CDR2: SGHNT and YYREEE (reference sequence). CDR3 size: 15 residues. CDR3 in amino acids: CASSLVGQGATEAFF. The CDR3 DNA is TGTGCCAGCAGCTTGGTGGGACAGGGAGCCACTGAAGCTTTCTTT. The full variable domain, with the rest looked up from reference TRBV5-4 and TRBJ1-1, is ETGVTQSPTHLIKTRGQQVTLRCSSQSGHNTVSWYQQALGQGPQFIFQYYREEENGRGNFPPRFSGLQFPNYSSELNVNALELDDSALYLCASSLVGQGATEAFFGQGTRLTVV.

V is TRBV29-1 and J is TRBJ1-2, with TRBD1 identical over 11 bases. After removal of 5 bases from V and 2 bases from J, the junction contained 10 bases not matched to a gene. The length of the CDR3 is 16 residues. Germline V lookup: CDR1 SQVTM, CDR2 ANQGSEA. CDR3 sequence (DNA): TGCAGCGTTATTGGCGGAAGGGACAGGGGGAACTATGGCTACACCTTC. This translates into CSVIGGRDRGNYGYTF.

This rearrangement joins TRBV7-9 to TRBJ1-4; 7 bases align to TRBD1. The V gene end was trimmed by 4 bases and the J gene end by 7 bases; junction bases not matched to a gene: 12. Per germline, CDR1 SEHNR and CDR2 FQNEAQ (reference sequence). The CDR3 length is 16 residues. The CDR3 reads CASSSTKTGQAEKLFF. The DNA of the CDR3 is TGTGCCAGCAGCTCCACGAAGACAGGACAGGCTGAAAAACTGTTTTTT.

The rearrangement links TRBV13 to TRBJ2-6; maybe TRBD1 (6 bases). V was trimmed by 8 bases and J by 4 bases, leaving 15 bases between them. This CDR3 has 15 amino acids. Germline loops: CDR1 PRHDT, CDR2 FYEKMQ (reference sequence). CDR3 nucleotide sequence: TGTGCCAGCTACGAACAGGGAACCGGGGCCAACGTCCTGACTTTC. This encodes CASYEQGTGANVLTF.

There are a few counts of this clone. This rearrangement joins TRBV7-8 to TRBJ2-3; TRBD2 is a possible D gene (5 bases). The CDR3 length is 12 residues. Germline V lookup: CDR1 SGHVS, CDR2 FQNEAQ. V was shortened by 5 bases and J by 6 bases, with 9 bases between the two germline ends. CDR3 nucleotide sequence: TGTGCCAGCAGCCTACGGAGGGATACGCAGTATTTT. This encodes CASSLRRDTQYF. The full variable domain, with the rest looked up from reference TRBV7-8 and TRBJ2-3, is GAGVSQSPRYKVAKRGQDVALRCDPISGHVSLFWYQQALGQGPEFLTYFQNEAQLDKSGLPSDRFFAERPEGSVSTLKIQRTQQEDSAVYLCASSLRRDTQYFGPGTRLTVL.

This chain connects TRBV5-1 to TRBJ2-7; TRBD1 might be the D (5 bases). The CDR3 spans 14 residues. Looked up from germline, CDR1 is SGHRS and CDR2 is YFSETQ. V lost 3 bases, J lost 4 bases, and 14 bases lay in between. CDR3 nucleotide sequence: TGCGCCAGCAGCTACGACAGCCTCCAGTACGAGCAGTACTTC. Its translation is CASSYDSLQYEQYF.

In this sample, this clone turned up once. The rearrangement links TRBV28 to TRBJ1-1; TRBD1 is a possible D gene (5 bases). The length of the CDR3 is 14 residues. With 7 bases removed from V and 0 bases from J, the gap between germline ends came to 12 bases. Per germline, CDR1 MDHEN and CDR2 SYDVKM. In nucleotides, the CDR3 is TGTGCCAGCACCCTTGGGGGGATGAACACTGAAGCTTTCTTT. As protein: CASTLGGMNTEAFF.